This T cell receptor (beta chain) was identified during a study of blood T cell repertoires in COVID-19. Categorization into cohorts depended on clinical history that participants reported. Germline V gene data show CDR1 as SEHNR and CDR2 as FQNEAQ (reference sequence). The CDR3 totals 15 residues. V shed 5 bases, J shed 3 bases, and the junction held 7 bases outside the gene matches. Comment on this clone: The same CDR3 also results from other DNA sequences found in this sample.

Original processing notes: It was from reference gene primer amplification that nucleated cell counts were estimated. Produced via immunoSEQ multiplex PCR; TCRdb's table is partial and in-frame only. V, J and clone size derive from that table, while D and trimming were established from the DNA sequence. The data hold over 250,000 clones, with 80% to 90% observed a single time. The TCR sequence derives from a woman younger than 30 who had recovered from COVID-19. Sequencing was done on a sample of PBMCs or T cells enriched from blood (not recorded which). The V call is TRBV7-9, the J call TRBJ1-5, with 7 bases fitting TRBD1. This CDR3 reads CASSPAGTANQPQHF. The CDR3 DNA reads as TGTGCCAGCAGCCCTGCAGGGACAGCCAATCAGCCCCAGCATTTT.